This is a list of T cell receptor beta chains from one sample in a study of vaccination effects on CD4 cells after COVID-19. Their target antigens are unknown. Sequencing used immunoSEQ multiplex PCR; TCRdb keeps in-frame clones, though not all of them. The profile shows 40,000 to 60,000 clones, around 70% of them singletons. Here the sequenced sample was CD4+ T cells from PBMCs cultured without peptide, taken before COVID-19 vaccination. The receptors stem from a human donor who had a prior SARS-CoV-2 infection. CDR3s include the opening cysteine and the closing phenylalanine or tryptophan. The D gene is left open where the match is weak. The size field is filled for only some rows; it gives once, few, many or a size class.

TRBV11-2	TRBJ2-1	NA	NA	TGTGCCAGCAGCTTAGATGGCAGGCTGGTCAATGAGCAGTTCTTC	CASSLDGRLVNEQFF
TRBV2	TRBJ2-7	NA	TRBD2	TGTGCCAGCCGAGTGATAGCGGGGGGAGAGCAGTACTTC	CASRVIAGGEQYF
TRBV11-3	TRBJ2-5	NA	NA	TGTGCCAGCAGCCCTTGGGGGGTAGGCCAAGAGACCCAGTACTTC	CASSPWGVGQETQYF
TRBV6-6	TRBJ2-7	NA	NA	TGTGCCAGCAGTGCCCCGGGACAAGCATCCTCCTACGAGCAGTACTTC	CASSAPGQASSYEQYF
TRBV2	TRBJ1-2	once	NA	TGTGCCAGCAGGGCAGGGTTTAGGTATGGCTACACCTTC	CASRAGFRYGYTF
TRBV11-2	TRBJ2-3	NA	TRBD2	TGTGCCAGCAGCTTAGTAGCGGGGGAGGGTACGCAGTATTTT	CASSLVAGEGTQYF
TRBV11-2	TRBJ2-2	few	TRBD1	TGTGCCAGCAGCGCAGACAGGGTTTTTTCCGGGGAGCTGTTTTTT	CASSADRVFSGELFF
TRBV5-1	TRBJ2-3	once	NA	TGCGCCAGCAGCTTGGGAGCCTACGTGGATACGCAGTATTTT	CASSLGAYVDTQYF
TRBV4-3	TRBJ2-7	NA	TRBD1	TGCGCCAGCAGCCAAGTGACAGGGACCTCCTACGAGCAGTACTTC	CASSQVTGTSYEQYF
TRBV7-2	TRBJ2-2	NA	NA	TGTGCCAGCAGCGTCACCCCAGGGAGAAGGCTTTCCGGGGAGCTGTTTTTT	CASSVTPGRRLSGELFF
TRBV20-1	TRBJ2-3	NA	TRBD2	TGCAGTGCTAGTCCTAGCGGGAGTACAGATACGCAGTATTTT	CSASPSGSTDTQYF
TRBV6-4	TRBJ2-3	NA	TRBD2	TGTGCCAGCAGTAGACTAGCGGGAGGAGCAGATACGCAGTATTTT	CASSRLAGGADTQYF
TRBV6-5	TRBJ2-3	once	TRBD2	TGTGCCACCCCTACCATGGCGGGGGACACAGATACGCAGTATTTT	CATPTMAGDTDTQYF
TRBV7-2	TRBJ2-1	NA	NA	TGTGCCAGCAGCTTTGACAGGACCAACAATGAGCAGTTCTTC	CASSFDRTNNEQFF
TRBV10-3	TRBJ2-3	NA	TRBD2	TGTGCCATCAGCTGGACTAGCGCAACAGATACGCAGTATTTT	CAISWTSATDTQYF